This T cell receptor beta chain was sequenced in a study of shared clonotypes between healthy human individuals. Sequencing used immunoSEQ multiplex PCR; TCRdb keeps in-frame clones, though not all of them. Among 550,000 to 600,000 clones listed, roughly 79% were seen once. This clone was recorded only once. This sample includes further DNA sequences coding for the same CDR3. Unsorted samples used roughly 90 million PBMCs for genomic DNA. Germline CDR1 is SGHRS and CDR2 is YFSETQ. This CDR3 contains 15 residues. The V and J ends lost 0 bases and 3 bases, in that order; junction bases with no gene match: 3.

The chain joins TRBV5-1 to TRBJ2-5, with TRBD2 matching 9 bases. The receptor was isolated from a woman between 40 and 55 years old in good health. Some clones in this sample may be carry-over from other donors' samples. The sample consisted of PBMCs. This chain's CDR3 is CASSLGASGEETQYF. CDR3 in DNA: TGCGCCAGCAGCTTGGGAGCTAGCGGGGAAGAGACCCAGTACTTC.